This passage covers 11 T cell receptor beta chains from one sample sequenced in a study of T cells expressing NK-cell markers. TCRdb re-analyzed the 5' RACE reads; it lists each CDR3 protein once, without DNA. Here the sample table reports 350,000 to 450,000 distinct CDR3 sequences. The sample consisted of blood T cells: a sorted CD56 or NKG2C T cell subset, CD4+ or CD8+ T cells, or bulk PBMC T cells (not recorded which). The receptors here all came from a man aged 18 to 69 in good health.

V gene TRBV7-3 combines with J gene TRBJ2-3; TCRdb indicates TRBD2, and absent DNA this call remains unverified. The CDR3 sequence is 17 residues long. Germline V gives CDR1 SGHTA, CDR2 FQGTGA. This CDR3 reads CASSLGGTSGGLNTQYF.

The rearrangement uses TRBV10-3 and TRBJ1-1; TCRdb gives TRBD1 as the D gene, but with no DNA this cannot be confirmed. CDR1 is ENHRY, CDR2 SYGVKD, per germline. The CDR3 is 14 residues long. CDR3 region: CAISERGPGGEAFF.

The J gene is TRBJ1-6, the V gene TRBV7-6; the D gene TCRdb calls, TRBD1, cannot be checked with no DNA. In germline, CDR1 is SGHVS, CDR2 FNYEAQ. The CDR3 has 15 amino acids. This CDR3 is CASSLVSGADSPLHF.

CDR3 sequence reads: CASSVGLVEGNEQFF. The chain employs TRBV2 and TRBJ2-1; the TRBD2 assignment by TCRdb is unverifiable without DNA. CDR3 length: 15 residues. CDR1 is SNHLY and CDR2 is FYNNEI in the germline V gene.

The V call is TRBV28, the J call TRBJ1-4; TCRdb lists TRBD1, though no DNA is available to test this call. Germline CDR1 is MDHEN and CDR2 is SYDVKM. CDR3 length equals 12 residues. The CDR3 sequence is CASSEQGRKLFF.

The J gene is TRBJ2-2, the V gene TRBV6-1; TCRdb calls TRBD2, which cannot be checked without DNA. In germline, CDR1 is MNHNS, CDR2 SASEGT. This CDR3 contains 15 residues. CDR3 protein: CASSLTVGGRGELFF.

The rearrangement joins TRBV5-1 to TRBJ2-2; TCRdb names TRBD2, which stays unverified in the absence of DNA. Germline CDR1 and CDR2: SGHRS and YFSETQ. The CDR3 is 17 amino acids. The CDR3 region is CASSFRTSGGRPGELFF.

V and J are TRBV6-1 and TRBJ2-3; TCRdb returns TRBD2, unconfirmable since there is no DNA. This CDR3 is built from 13 residues. The germline CDR1 and CDR2 sequences are MNHNS and SASEGT. CDR3 region: CASSGGAVDTQYF.

The V gene is TRBV4-2, the J gene TRBJ2-7. CDR1 and CDR2 (germline): LGHNA, YNFKEQ. The CDR3 has 13 residues. The CDR3 sequence is CASSQDVGREQYF.

The gene calls are TRBV6-2 or TRBV6-3 and TRBJ2-7; TCRdb picks TRBD1, but there is no DNA to check that call. Germline-derived CDR1 and CDR2 are MNHEY and SVGEGT. The CDR3 extends over 15 amino acids. CDR3 loop: CASSPIRGDRYEQYF.

V and J are TRBV14 and TRBJ1-1; TCRdb indicates TRBD1, and absent DNA this call remains unverified. Germline CDR1 and CDR2: SGHDN and FVKESK. The CDR3 length is 16 residues. The CDR3 sequence: CASSQGWGIMNTEAFF.